One T cell receptor (beta chain) is described in this entry. This receptor's antigen is unknown. No much larger clone exists at a distance of one base, and base qualities are not known. Library method: PCR. The run used an Illumina HiSeq 2500. To reduce PCR and sequencing biases, unique molecular identifiers were built into the TCR beta cDNA libraries. Some 500,000 cDNA molecules were obtained for every 1 to 10 million input T cells, so each molecule roughly corresponded to one T cell. Patient libraries were prepared and sequenced with the same protocol used for the earlier healthy control dataset. Samples belonging to the same batch were prepared together, multiplexed and sequenced on a shared HiSeq lane. Per the source publication's procedure: MIGEC was used to process the raw barcoded reads, and molecular identifier groups with only a single read were discarded before consensus assembly and CDR3 extraction. VDJtools was used for post-analysis of the clonotype tables, with diversity normalized by down-sampling every dataset to the smallest sample size. To correct batch-related cross-sample contamination, repertoire overlap clustering matched CDR3 amino acid sequences but not nucleotide sequences. TCRdb itself trimmed the public reads at Q25 with fastp, ran MiXCR and retained productive beta chains. CDR3 protein duplicates are merged, each entry listing the most common genes and DNA. TCRdb, not the authors, supplied the V and J calls. In all, the sample holds some 800,000 distinct CDR3 sequences, and around 46% of those were seen once. The leading ten clones occupy 4.9% of the sample.

To demonstrate the VDJtools post-analysis software, the study profiled TCR beta repertoires from the peripheral blood of about 13 young patients with multiple sclerosis. The patients with multiple sclerosis were children and adolescents between about 6 and 16 years of age. This specimen comes from a study of post-analysis software for immune sequencing data (dated by TCRdb to about 2015). With respect to the entire study: Disease courses on record covered relapsing-remitting, secondary progressive and progressive-relapsing multiple sclerosis, though some patients had no subtype annotation. The patient repertoires were compared against approximately ten previously published healthy control repertoires obtained from donors aged about 6 to 25 years. A subset of samples was prepared in parallel using single-end sample barcoding, then pooled and co-amplified after Illumina adapter ligation.

The CDR3, from cysteine to phenylalanine, totals 14 residues. Only CDR3 DNA remains: 42 bases, in frame from the first base. For this chain, trimming is 4 bases at the V end and 4 bases at the J end, and the number of junction bases without a gene match is 3. The full study reports these points: The multiple sclerosis patient group was slightly younger than the control group. When samples were clustered directly using the F measure, samples prepared in the same batch co-clustered strongly, which prompted a batch-effect correction. Multiple sclerosis patients had significantly lower normalized Chao1 diversity than controls, a result that suggests substantial peripheral T-cell clonal expansion. Significantly higher frequencies in patients than in controls were found for roughly 5 TRBV segments, including TRBV5-6, TRBV5-1 and TRBV20-1.

Sequences were obtained from blood. The rearranged chain carries TRBV12-3 or TRBV12-4 and TRBJ1-5; 8 bases in the middle match TRBD1. The source is a girl between 10 and 17 years old with multiple sclerosis. The CDR3 in this case is CASSSWTGNQPQHF. The nucleotide sequence reads as follows: TGTGCCAGCAGTTCTTGGACAGGGAATCAGCCCCAGCATTTT.